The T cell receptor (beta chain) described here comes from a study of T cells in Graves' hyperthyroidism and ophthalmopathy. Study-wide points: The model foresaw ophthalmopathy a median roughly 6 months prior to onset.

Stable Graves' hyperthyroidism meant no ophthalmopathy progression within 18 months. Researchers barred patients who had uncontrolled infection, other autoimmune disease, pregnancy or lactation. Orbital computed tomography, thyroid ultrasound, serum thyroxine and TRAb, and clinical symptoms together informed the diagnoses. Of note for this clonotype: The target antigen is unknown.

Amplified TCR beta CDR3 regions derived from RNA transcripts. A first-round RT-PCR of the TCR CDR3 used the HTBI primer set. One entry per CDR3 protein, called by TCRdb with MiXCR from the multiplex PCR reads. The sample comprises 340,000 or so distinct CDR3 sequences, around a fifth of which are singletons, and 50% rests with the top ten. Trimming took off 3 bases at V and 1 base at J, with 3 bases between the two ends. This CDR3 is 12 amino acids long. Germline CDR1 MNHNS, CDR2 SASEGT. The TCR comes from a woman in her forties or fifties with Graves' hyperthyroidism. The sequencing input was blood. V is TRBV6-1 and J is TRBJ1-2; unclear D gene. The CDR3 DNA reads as TGTGCCAGCAGTGAGAATAACTATGGCTACACCTTC. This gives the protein CASSENNYGYTF.